The entry below gives a single T cell receptor beta chain sequence along with its context. The antigen is not known. Every one of the patients relapsed after autologous stem cell transplantation (brentuximab vedotin exposure was variable). The sample belongs to a study of PD-1 blockade in classical Hodgkin lymphoma. Study-wide results and limits: With CD4+ cells, TCR diversity rose significantly by C4D1, but not with CD8+ cells. Newly diagnosed patients were said to have less baseline TCR diversity than healthy donors did.

Sequenced by immunoSEQ multiplex PCR; TCRdb stores in-frame clones only, minus some. The sample has roughly 92,000 clones, roughly 92% seen once; the top ten hold roughly 2.8%. Germline CDR1 reads SQVTM; CDR2 reads ANQGSEA. The CDR3 is 17 amino acids. With 8 bases removed from V and 1 base from J, the gap between germline ends came to 24 bases. The sequence derives from a human donor with classical Hodgkin lymphoma. The chain carries TRBV29-1 and TRBJ2-4; D is unresolved. The source was peripheral blood mononuclear cells (PBMCs), collected at baseline. CDR3 sequence: CSTSRFDPFSAKNIQYF. CDR3 in DNA: TGCAGCACTTCCCGATTTGATCCTTTTTCCGCCAAAAACATTCAGTACTTC.